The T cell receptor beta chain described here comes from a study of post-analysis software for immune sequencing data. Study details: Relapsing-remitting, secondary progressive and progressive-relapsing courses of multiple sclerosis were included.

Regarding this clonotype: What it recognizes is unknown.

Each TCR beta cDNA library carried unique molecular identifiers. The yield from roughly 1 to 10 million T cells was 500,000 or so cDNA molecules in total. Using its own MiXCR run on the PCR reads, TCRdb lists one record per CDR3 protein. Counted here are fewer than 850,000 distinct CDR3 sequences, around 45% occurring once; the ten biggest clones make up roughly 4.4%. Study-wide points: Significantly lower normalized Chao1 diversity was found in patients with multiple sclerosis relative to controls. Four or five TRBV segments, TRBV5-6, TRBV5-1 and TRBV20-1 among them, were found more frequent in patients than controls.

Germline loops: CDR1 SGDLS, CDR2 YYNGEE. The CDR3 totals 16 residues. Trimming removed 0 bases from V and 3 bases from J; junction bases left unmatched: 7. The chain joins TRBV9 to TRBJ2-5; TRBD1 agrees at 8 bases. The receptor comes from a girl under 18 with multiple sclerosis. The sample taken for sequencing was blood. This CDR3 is CASSVGPRGPEETQYF. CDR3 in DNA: TGTGCCAGCAGCGTAGGGCCCAGGGGGCCCGAAGAGACCCAGTACTTC.